The 28 T cell receptor beta chains listed next were all sequenced from one sample in a study of T cell responses to AZD1222 COVID-19 vaccine. Data came from immunoSEQ multiplex PCR; TCRdb stores just in-frame clones and leaves some out. The sample holds roughly 49,000 clones; approximately 79% are singletons and the top ten take 20%. This material consisted of peripheral blood, taken on day 0 of MenACWY control vaccination. These receptors came from an adult in good health.

This chain links TRBV5-4 with TRBJ2-7; TRBD1 aligns across 11 bases. CDR1 is SGHNT and CDR2 is YYREEE in the germline V gene (reference sequence). V shed 5 bases, J shed 6 bases, and the junction held 10 bases outside the gene matches. This CDR3 contains 15 residues. The CDR3 sequence is CASREGTGGNLEQYV. In DNA form, the CDR3 reads TGTGCCAGCAGGGAGGGGACAGGGGGAAATCTCGAGCAGTACGTC.

The chain is built from TRBV27 and TRBJ2-5; 14 nucleotides align to TRBD2. The length of the CDR3 is 15 residues. V was pared by 5 bases and J by 6 bases, with 5 bases of the junction left unmatched. Per the germline V gene, CDR1 is MNHEY and CDR2 is SMNVEV (reference sequence). CDR3 region: CASSRTSGGRQTQYF. As DNA, the CDR3 is TGTGCCAGCAGTAGGACTAGCGGGGGGAGACAGACCCAGTACTTC.

This chain connects TRBV7-2 to TRBJ2-7, with 9 bases aligning to TRBD1. Germline CDR1 SGHTA, CDR2 FQGNSA. This CDR3 comprises 14 residues. The junction had 2 bases not matched to a gene; V was cut back by 3 bases and J by 2 bases. The CDR3 bases are TGTGCCAGCAGCTTCGGGACAGGGCCCTACGAGCAGTACGTC. Amino acid sequence: CASSFGTGPYEQYV.

V usage is TRBV5-1 and J usage is TRBJ2-5; possible D gene TRBD2, 6 bases. Germline V lookup: CDR1 SGHRS, CDR2 YFSETQ. V was trimmed by 7 bases and J by 1 base, leaving 23 bases between them. The CDR3 is 17 residues long. The CDR3 coding sequence is TGCGCCAGCCGGCAATCTGGAGGGAGCAACTCCCAAGAGACCCAGTACTTC. Protein product: CASRQSGGSNSQETQYF.

This clone was seen only once. The gene calls are TRBV4-2 and TRBJ1-5, with 11 nucleotides matching TRBD1. With 3 bases clipped from V and 6 bases from J, the junction kept 4 bases outside the gene matches. The CDR3 contains 15 residues. Germline CDR1 is LGHNA and CDR2 is YNFKEQ. The CDR3: CASSQRGTGGQPQHF. The CDR3 coding sequence is TGTGCCAGCAGCCAGCGCGGGACAGGGGGTCAGCCCCAGCATTTT.

The chain is built from TRBV7-9 and TRBJ1-1; TRBD1 might be the D (5 bases). Trimming stripped 0 bases from V and 6 bases from J, with 23 bases between. CDR1 is SEHNR and CDR2 is FQNEAQ in the germline V gene (reference sequence). CDR3 length: 18 residues. The CDR3 coding sequence is TGTGCCAGCAGCTTAGCCGGCAGGAAGGCTTTGGGGCTCCCTGAAGCTTTCTTT. This encodes CASSLAGRKALGLPEAFF.

A single count supports this clone. The rearrangement links TRBV7-6 to TRBJ2-1; no firm D call. Trimming took 5 bases from V and 5 from J, leaving 4 bases between them. CDR1 and CDR2 (germline): SGHVS, FNYEAQ. This CDR3 spans 11 amino acids. The chain's CDR3 is CASSLNNEQFF. CDR3 coding DNA: TGTGCCAGCAGCCTCAACAATGAGCAGTTCTTC.

The chain is built from TRBV7-9 and TRBJ1-2; 7 positions agree with TRBD1. CDR1 is SEHNR, CDR2 FQNEAQ, per germline (reference sequence). Trimming removed 5 bases from V and 8 bases from J; junction bases left unmatched: 8. The CDR3 loop spans 13 amino acids. Written as DNA, the CDR3 is TGTGCCAGCAGCCAAGGGGCAGGGGGAGGCTACACCTTC. This sequence encodes CASSQGAGGGYTF.

By sample share, this clone is medium-sized. This sequence joins TRBV5-4 and TRBJ2-3; 9 bases are a match to TRBD2. The CDR3 is 15 residues long. Trimming took 4 bases from V and 2 from J; bases not matched to a gene: 5. Germline loops: CDR1 SGHNT, CDR2 YYREEE (reference sequence). The CDR3 coding sequence is TGTGCCAGCAGCCTAGCGGGACGGTCCACAGATACGCAGTATTTT. Protein product: CASSLAGRSTDTQYF.

The V and J genes are TRBV30 and TRBJ1-2, with D perhaps TRBD1 (6 bases). V shed 7 bases and J shed 8 bases, with 20 bases lying between them. Germline V lookup: CDR1 GTSNPN, CDR2 SVGIG (reference sequence). The CDR3 sequence is 13 residues long. The CDR3 region has the DNA TGTGCCTCCCAAGGGGGGGGGCAATTGGGCTACACCTTC. Translation: CASQGGGQLGYTF.

The CDR3 reads CASSPGTGIYGYTF. The CDR3 DNA reads as TGTGCCAGCAGCCCCGGGACAGGGATTTATGGCTACACCTTC. The chain recombines TRBV5-4 with TRBJ1-2; 9 positions match TRBD1. V lost 4 bases to trimming and J lost 5 bases; unmatched junction nucleotides: 6. The CDR3 is made up of 14 amino acids. The V gene's germline CDR1 is SGHNT and CDR2 YYREEE (reference sequence).

This sequence joins TRBV7-9 and TRBJ2-5; D possibly matches TRBD1 or TRBD2 (5 bases each). The CDR3 length is 16 residues. Germline V gene sequence: CDR1 SEHNR, CDR2 FQNEAQ (reference sequence). Trimming removed 5 bases at V and 3 bases at J, with 19 bases between. CDR3 region: CASSPMGVPKKETQYF. Written as DNA, the CDR3 is TGTGCCAGCAGCCCGATGGGGGTACCTAAAAAAGAGACCCAGTACTTC.

The chain couples TRBV10-2 to TRBJ1-2; possibly TRBD1 for D (5 bases). Deletions cut 3 bases from V and 2 bases from J, with 7 bases between. The CDR3 covers 13 residues. Germline loops: CDR1 WSHSY, CDR2 SAAADI. CDR3 loop: CASSDWGNYGYTF. The CDR3 DNA sequence: TGCGCCAGCAGTGACTGGGGGAACTATGGCTACACCTTC.

The chain recombines TRBV18 with TRBJ1-1; D is possibly TRBD1 (6 bases). Germline lookup yields CDR1 KGHSH and CDR2 LQKENI. V gave up 3 bases and J gave up 4 bases, with 9 bases separating them. The CDR3 has 13 amino acids. CDR3 bases: TGTGCCAGCTCACCGGAGGGGGGCACTGAAGCTTTCTTT. It is translated as CASSPEGGTEAFF.

The chain joins TRBV11-2 to TRBJ1-4; D may be TRBD1 (5 bases). V lost 5 bases and J lost 8, with 15 bases in between. CDR1 and CDR2 (germline): SGHAT, FQNNGV. CDR3 length: 14 residues. The CDR3 spells CASSHGDRGEKLFF. CDR3 coding DNA: TGTGCCAGCAGCCACGGGGACCGGGGGGAAAAACTGTTTTTT.

The chain recombines TRBV5-1 with TRBJ1-1, with TRBD1 matching 7 bases. CDR1 and CDR2 from the germline V gene are SGHRS and YFSETQ. The CDR3 has 15 residues. The V segment lost 2 bases and the J segment 7 bases; nucleotides outside the gene matches: 11. The CDR3 coding sequence is TGCGCCAGCAGCTTTGGGACAGCACGATCGAGTGAAGCTTTCTTT. Its protein product is CASSFGTARSSEAFF. Based on the CDR3 plus reference TRBV5-1 and TRBJ1-1, the full variable domain is KAGVTQTPRYLIKTRGQQVTLSCSPISGHRSVSWYQQTPGQGLQFLFEYFSETQRNKGNFPGRFSGRQFSNSRSEMNVSTLELGDSALYLCASSFGTARSSEAFFGQGTRLTVV.

The V gene is TRBV25-1, the J gene TRBJ2-6, with D tentatively TRBD2 (6 bases). V gave up 2 bases and J gave up 0 bases, with 11 bases separating them. The germline V gene has CDR1 MGHDK and CDR2 SYGVNS. The CDR3 sequence is 17 residues long. CDR3 residues: CASSELEGDSGANVLTF. CDR3 nucleotides: TGTGCCAGCAGTGAACTGGAGGGTGACTCTGGGGCCAACGTCCTGACTTTC.

This clone was seen once. The chain recombines TRBV24-1 with TRBJ2-1; TRBD1 agrees at 7 bases. This CDR3 is 17 amino acids long. V lost 4 bases, J lost 9 bases, and 17 bases stayed unmatched. CDR1 KGHDR and CDR2 SFDVKD come from the germline V gene. The CDR3 sequence: CATSDPGQRQLRGEQFF. The CDR3 DNA sequence: TGTGCCACCAGTGACCCGGGACAGAGACAACTCCGGGGTGAGCAGTTCTTC.

This chain uses TRBV11-3 with TRBJ1-4; no reliable D call. This CDR3 is 11 amino acids long. The V gene lost 5 bases and the J gene lost 10 bases, with 8 bases spanning the gap. In germline, CDR1 is SGHNT, CDR2 YENEEA. CDR3 sequence: CASSTGGKLFF. CDR3 nucleotide sequence: TGTGCCAGCAGCACTGGAGGAAAACTGTTTTTT.

For this clone: Within the sample, other DNA sequences also encode this same CDR3. The chain has TRBV5-1 and TRBJ1-3, with D maybe TRBD1 (5 bases). Germline V gives CDR1 SGHRS, CDR2 YFSETQ. CDR3 length equals 14 residues. Trimming pared 0 bases from V and 4 bases from J, leaving 8 bases between. The CDR3 here is CASSLEGDGNTIYF. DNA for the CDR3: TGCGCCAGCAGCTTGGAAGGGGACGGAAACACCATATATTTT. The full variable domain, rest sourced from reference TRBV5-1 and TRBJ1-3, is KAGVTQTPRYLIKTRGQQVTLSCSPISGHRSVSWYQQTPGQGLQFLFEYFSETQRNKGNFPGRFSGRQFSNSRSEMNVSTLELGDSALYLCASSLEGDGNTIYFGEGSWLTVV.

This chain connects TRBV21-1 to TRBJ1-1; TRBD1 is the table's D call, not checked against the DNA. TRBV21-1 is marked as a pseudogene. The CDR3 runs 18 residues. The CDR3 region is CASSKGALDGQKNTEAFF. In nucleotides, the CDR3 is TGTGCCAGCAGCAAAGGGGCCTTAGATGGACAGAAGAACACTGAAGCTTTCTTT.

V is TRBV19 and J is TRBJ2-2, with unresolved D. V gave up 4 bases and J gave up 2 bases, with 11 bases separating them. Germline V gene sequence: CDR1 LNHDA, CDR2 SQIVND (reference sequence). The CDR3 loop spans 15 amino acids. The CDR3 is CASSTRTANTGELFF. CDR3 DNA: TGTGCCAGTAGTACCCGGACCGCTAACACCGGGGAGCTGTTTTTT. The complete variable domain, with remaining parts taken from reference TRBV19 and TRBJ2-2, reads DGGITQSPKYLFRKEGQNVTLSCEQNLNHDAMYWYRQDPGQGLRLIYYSQIVNDFQKGDIAEGYSVSREKKESFPLTVTSAQKNPTAFYLCASSTRTANTGELFFGEGSRLTVL.

The chain uses TRBV19 and TRBJ2-3, with D maybe TRBD2 (6 bases). Germline V gene data show CDR1 as LNHDA and CDR2 as SQIVND (reference sequence). V lost 8 bases to trimming and J lost 4 bases, with 7 bases between them. CDR3 length: 11 amino acids. CDR3 nucleotides: TGTGCCAGTGGAGGGGCAGATACGCAGTATTTT. Its translation: CASGGADTQYF.

The chain recombines TRBV5-1 with TRBJ1-1; D call uncertain. CDR1 is SGHRS, CDR2 YFSETQ, per germline. Trimming left V 4 bases short and J 1 base short, with 11 bases between. This CDR3 spans 14 amino acids. CDR3 sequence reads: CASSARLANTEAFF. CDR3 DNA sequence: TGCGCCAGCAGCGCCCGGTTGGCGAACACTGAAGCTTTCTTT.

The chain uses TRBV12-3 or TRBV12-4 and TRBJ1-3; unclear D gene. The ends were cut back, 6 bases at V and 3 bases at J, with 9 bases in the middle. CDR3 length equals 13 residues. In DNA, the CDR3 is TGTGCCAGCAGGCCTCTGAATGGAAACACCATATATTTT. This sequence encodes CASRPLNGNTIYF.

The chain employs TRBV30 and TRBJ1-6; 7 bases fit TRBD1. Trimming cost V 3 bases and J 4 bases; bases outside gene matches: 15. Germline V CDR1 and CDR2: GTSNPN, SVGIG (reference sequence). This CDR3 spans 18 amino acids. In DNA, the CDR3 is TGTGCCTGGAGGACGAGACAGGGAGCACTCGGTTATAATTCACCCCTCCACTTT. It specifies CAWRTRQGALGYNSPLHF. Full variable domain (rest looked up from reference TRBV30 and TRBJ1-6): SQTIHQWPATLVQPVGSPLSLECTVEGTSNPNLYWYRQAAGRGLQLLFYSVGIGQISSEVPQNLSASRPQDRQFILSSKKLLLSDSGFYLCAWRTRQGALGYNSPLHFGNGTRLTVT.

This clone was recorded only once. This chain links TRBV5-4 with TRBJ2-7; D may be TRBD1 or TRBD2 (6 bases each). CDR1 is SGHNT, CDR2 YYREEE, per germline (reference sequence). V was cut by 2 bases and J by 6 bases, with 15 bases left in between. This CDR3 region has 14 residues. CDR3 sequence (DNA): TGTGCCAGCAGCTTCGGTTCCTCGGGGGCCGAGCAGTACTTC. It encodes CASSFGSSGAEQYF.

This clone was counted only a few times. The chain uses TRBV7-3 and TRBJ1-1, with TRBD1 identical over 7 bases. This CDR3 has 15 amino acids. Germline CDR1 reads SGHTA; CDR2 reads FQGTGA. V lost 4 bases to trimming and J lost 4 bases; unmatched junction nucleotides: 9. The CDR3 region is CASSSDRENATEAFF. The CDR3 DNA sequence: TGTGCCAGCAGCTCCGACAGGGAAAACGCCACTGAAGCTTTCTTT.